The next 14 T cell receptor beta chains were all read from a single sample in a study of identical twins. Each CDR3 protein is one row after TCRdb ran MiXCR on the 5' RACE reads. The data contain approximately 500,000 distinct CDR3 sequences, about 24% of them singletons. In addition, the sample was reused for a study of T cells expressing NK-cell markers.

The specimen was CD4+ T cells sorted from blood. All receptors derive from a woman between 18 and 30 years old in good health.

This chain connects TRBV20-1 to TRBJ2-1, with 13 bases aligning to TRBD2. The V gene end was trimmed by 6 bases and the J gene end by 7 bases; junction bases not matched to a gene: 12. The CDR3 is made up of 16 amino acids. CDR1 is DFQATT and CDR2 is SNEGSKA in the germline V gene (reference sequence). The CDR3 DNA follows: TGCAGTGCCATTCGGGCGGGACTAGCGGGGCCAAATGAGCAGTTCTTC. Its protein product is CSAIRAGLAGPNEQFF.

This clonotype was counted between two and nine times. J is TRBJ2-7 and V is TRBV20-1; a possible D gene is TRBD1 (6 bases). CDR1 is DFQATT and CDR2 is SNEGSKA in the germline V gene (reference sequence). The CDR3 has 15 amino acids. Trimming removed 0 bases at V and 2 bases at J, with 14 bases between. The CDR3 DNA follows: TGCAGTGCTAGAGATCAGGGGCAAGCGACCTACGAGCAGTACTTC. The encoded protein is CSARDQGQATYEQYF.

This clonotype turned up a few times. Here the CDR3 DNA reads TGTGCCAGCAGCCCCTCAAGAAAATGGGATACGCAGTATTTT. It specifies CASSPSRKWDTQYF. V gene TRBV14 combines with J gene TRBJ2-3; D is undetermined. Trimming cost V 4 bases and J 6 bases, with 14 bases left between them. Germline assignment: CDR1 SGHDN and CDR2 FVKESK. This CDR3 spans 14 amino acids.

The rearrangement joins TRBV5-1 to TRBJ2-3; D is perhaps TRBD2 (6 bases). The CDR3 extends over 13 amino acids. V was trimmed by 6 bases and J by 5 bases, leaving 13 bases between them. Germline V gene data show CDR1 as SGHRS and CDR2 as YFSETQ. The CDR3 loop reads CASTGETGDTQYF. CDR3 in DNA: TGCGCCAGCACGGGGGAAACGGGAGATACGCAGTATTTT. The variable domain in full, with the rest retrieved from reference TRBV5-1 and TRBJ2-3, is KAGVTQTPRYLIKTRGQQVTLSCSPISGHRSVSWYQQTPGQGLQFLFEYFSETQRNKGNFPGRFSGRQFSNSRSEMNVSTLELGDSALYLCASTGETGDTQYFGPGTRLTVL.

The chain has TRBV7-9 and TRBJ2-1; no definite D call. The CDR3 extends over 13 amino acids. Trimming took 4 bases from V and 9 from J, leaving 13 bases between them. Germline V gene lookup returns CDR1 SEHNR and CDR2 FQNEAQ (reference sequence). The CDR3 spells CASSSESYSEQFF. In DNA, the CDR3 is TGTGCCAGCAGCTCAGAATCGTATTCTGAGCAGTTCTTC.

This clonotype appeared a few times. The J gene is TRBJ1-4, the V gene TRBV7-9; tentative D call: TRBD1 (5 bases). Looked up from germline, CDR1 is SEHNR and CDR2 is FQNEAQ (reference sequence). The CDR3 has 15 residues. V dropped 1 base and J dropped 6 bases, with 12 bases sitting between them. CDR3: CASSLGPGSDEKLFF. DNA for the CDR3: TGTGCCAGCAGCTTAGGTCCAGGGTCCGATGAAAAACTGTTTTTT.

This clonotype was observed a handful of times. The rearrangement joins TRBV7-9 to TRBJ1-1; perhaps TRBD1 as D (5 bases). V dropped 5 bases and J dropped 3 bases, with 16 bases sitting between them. Germline assignment: CDR1 SEHNR and CDR2 FQNEAQ (reference sequence). This CDR3 contains 15 residues. Written as DNA, the CDR3 is TGTGCCAGCAGCCCTTCGTGGGGGGTCGACACTGAAGCTTTCTTT. It encodes CASSPSWGVDTEAFF. Looking up the rest from reference TRBV7-9 and TRBJ1-1 gives the full variable domain: DTGVSQNPRHKITKRGQNVTFRCDPISEHNRLYWYRQTLGQGPEFLTYFQNEAQLEKSRLLSDRFSAERPKGSFSTLEIQRTEQGDSAMYLCASSPSWGVDTEAFFGQGTRLTVV.

This clonotype was found a few times. The chain joins TRBV5-1 to TRBJ2-3; possibly TRBD2 for D (5 bases). V was pared by 1 base and J by 5 bases, with 11 bases between. This CDR3 has 14 residues. The germline gives CDR1 SGHRS, CDR2 YFSETQ. CDR3 protein: CASSLLAPGDTQYF. CDR3 nucleotide sequence: TGCGCCAGCAGCTTGCTAGCCCCCGGAGATACGCAGTATTTT.

The chain has TRBV20-1 and TRBJ2-7; 7 bases are a match to TRBD1. Germline values: CDR1 DFQATT, CDR2 SNEGSKA (reference sequence). J was trimmed by 4 bases and V by 3 bases; bases with no gene match: 3. There are 12 residues in the CDR3. The CDR3 region is CSASPGQYEQYF. DNA of the CDR3: TGCAGTGCTAGCCCGGGACAGTACGAGCAGTACTTC.

This chain joins TRBV2 and TRBJ2-3; D is possibly TRBD1 (5 bases). Germline V CDR1 and CDR2: SNHLY, FYNNEI. CDR3 size: 14 residues. V was cut by 7 bases and J by 5 bases, with 16 bases left in between. CDR3 region: CASKPIPQGDTQYF. CDR3 coding DNA: TGTGCCAGCAAGCCGATCCCGCAGGGAGATACGCAGTATTTT.

This clonotype came up a few times. This chain joins TRBV2 and TRBJ2-7, with TRBD1 matching over 9 bases. The CDR3 totals 15 residues. V shed 10 bases, J shed 3 bases, and the junction held 13 bases outside the gene matches. Germline V CDR1 and CDR2: SNHLY, FYNNEI. As DNA, the CDR3 is TGTGCCACAAGATTGAGGACAGGGGCCGGCTACGAGCAGTACTTC. Translated: CATRLRTGAGYEQYF.

The CDR3 DNA follows: TGCAGTGCTAGAGCTATTCTAGGGGAGCAGTTCTTC. Protein: CSARAILGEQFF. The chain carries TRBV20-1 and TRBJ2-1, with no clear D. With 1 base removed from V and 10 bases from J, the gap between germline ends came to 11 bases. This CDR3 contains 12 residues. Germline assignment: CDR1 DFQATT and CDR2 SNEGSKA (reference sequence).

The CDR3 sequence: CASSRTSGAPNEQFF. The CDR3 DNA is TGTGCCAGCAGTCGGACTAGCGGGGCCCCCAATGAGCAGTTCTTC. This chain joins TRBV6-1 and TRBJ2-1, with TRBD2 matching 12 bases. J was trimmed by 6 bases and V by 5 bases; bases with no gene match: 5. The CDR3 consists of 15 residues. Germline CDR1 is MNHNS and CDR2 is SASEGT.

V usage is TRBV5-1 and J usage is TRBJ2-2; D is perhaps TRBD1 (7 bases). In germline, CDR1 is SGHRS, CDR2 YFSETQ. This CDR3 has 18 amino acids. V lost 2 bases and J lost 2, with 19 bases in between. The CDR3 protein is CASSFLQGTGPNTGELFF. In DNA, the CDR3 is TGCGCCAGCAGCTTCCTACAGGGGACTGGCCCAAACACCGGGGAGCTGTTTTTT.